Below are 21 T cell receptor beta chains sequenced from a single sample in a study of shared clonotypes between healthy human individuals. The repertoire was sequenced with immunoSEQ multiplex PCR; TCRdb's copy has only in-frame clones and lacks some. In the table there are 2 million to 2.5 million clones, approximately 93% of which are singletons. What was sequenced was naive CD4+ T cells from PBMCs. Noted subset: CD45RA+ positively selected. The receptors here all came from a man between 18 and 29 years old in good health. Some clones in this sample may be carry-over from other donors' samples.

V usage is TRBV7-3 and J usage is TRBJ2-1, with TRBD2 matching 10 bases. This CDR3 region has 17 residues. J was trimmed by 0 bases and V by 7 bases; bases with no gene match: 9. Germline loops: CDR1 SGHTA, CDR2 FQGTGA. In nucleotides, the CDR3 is TGTGCCAGCAACGAGGGACTAGCGCTAAGCTCCTACAATGAGCAGTTCTTC. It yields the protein CASNEGLALSSYNEQFF.

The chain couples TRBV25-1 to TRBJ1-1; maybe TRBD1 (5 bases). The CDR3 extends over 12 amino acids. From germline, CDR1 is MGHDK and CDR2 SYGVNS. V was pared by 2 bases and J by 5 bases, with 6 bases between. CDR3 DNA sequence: TGTGCCAGCAGTGAAGGGGGAACTGAAGCTTTCTTT. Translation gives CASSEGGTEAFF.

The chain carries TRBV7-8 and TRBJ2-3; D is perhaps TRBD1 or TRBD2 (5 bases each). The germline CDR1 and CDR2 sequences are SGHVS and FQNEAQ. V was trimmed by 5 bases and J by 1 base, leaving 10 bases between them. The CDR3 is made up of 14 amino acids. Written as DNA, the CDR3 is TGTGCCAGCAGCCCTGGGGGACGCACAGATACGCAGTATTTT. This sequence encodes CASSPGGRTDTQYF.

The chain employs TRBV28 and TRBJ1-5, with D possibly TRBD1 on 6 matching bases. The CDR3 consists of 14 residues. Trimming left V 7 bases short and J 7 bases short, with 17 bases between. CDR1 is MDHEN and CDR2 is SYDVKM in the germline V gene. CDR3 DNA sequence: TGTGCCAGCACCCTACAGGGTCTGTGGCAGCCCCAGCATTTT. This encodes CASTLQGLWQPQHF.

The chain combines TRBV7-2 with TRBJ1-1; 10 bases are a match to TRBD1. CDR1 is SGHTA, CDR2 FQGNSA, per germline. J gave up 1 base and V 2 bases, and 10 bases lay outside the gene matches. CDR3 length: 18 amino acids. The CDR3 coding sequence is TGTGCCAGCAGCTTATATTACCGGGACAGGGGATCGAACACTGAAGCTTTCTTT. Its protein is CASSLYYRDRGSNTEAFF.

CDR3 sequence reads: CASKNTPPYNYYEQYF. Here the CDR3 DNA reads TGTGCCTCAAAAAATACGCCACCCTACAACTACTACGAGCAGTACTTC. This sequence joins TRBV28 and TRBJ2-7; D gene uncertain. The germline V and J ends were trimmed by 11 bases and 3 bases, with 26 bases remaining between them. The CDR3 extends over 16 amino acids. Per the germline V gene, CDR1 is MDHEN and CDR2 is SYDVKM.

The CDR3 coding sequence is TGTGCCAGCAGCGTTAGCGGGAGTCCCGGGGAGCTGTTTTTT. Translating it yields CASSVSGSPGELFF. This sequence joins TRBV9 and TRBJ2-2; 9 bases line up with TRBD2. V shed 2 bases, J shed 6 bases, and the junction held 2 bases outside the gene matches. The CDR3 spans 14 residues. Germline V gives CDR1 SGDLS, CDR2 YYNGEE. The entire variable domain, with the rest obtained from reference TRBV9 and TRBJ2-2, is as follows: DSGVTQTPKHLITATGQRVTLRCSPRSGDLSVYWYQQSLDQGLQFLIQYYNGEERAKGNILERFSAQQFPDLHSELNLSSLELGDSALYFCASSVSGSPGELFFGEGSRLTVL.

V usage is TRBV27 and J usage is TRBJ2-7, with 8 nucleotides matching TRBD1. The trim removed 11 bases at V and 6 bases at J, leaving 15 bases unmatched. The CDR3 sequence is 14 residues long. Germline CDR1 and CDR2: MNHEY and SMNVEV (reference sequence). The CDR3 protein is CAPSKPGDRSEQYF. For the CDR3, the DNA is TGTGCCCCTTCTAAACCGGGGGACAGGAGCGAGCAGTACTTC.

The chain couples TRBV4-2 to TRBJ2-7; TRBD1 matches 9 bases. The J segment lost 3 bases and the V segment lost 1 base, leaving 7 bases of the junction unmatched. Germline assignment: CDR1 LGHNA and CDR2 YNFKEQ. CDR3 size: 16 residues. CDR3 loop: CASSQATRTGDYEQYF. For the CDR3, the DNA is TGTGCCAGCAGCCAAGCGACCAGGACAGGGGACTACGAGCAGTACTTC.

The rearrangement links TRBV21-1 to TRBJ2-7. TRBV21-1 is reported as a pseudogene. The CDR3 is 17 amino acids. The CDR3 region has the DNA TGTGCCAGCAGCAAAGGCGGCCGGCAGTCCTTACAGTACGAGCAGTACTTC. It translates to CASSKGGRQSLQYEQYF.

Here the CDR3 reads CASSKGQAYGYTF. The CDR3 nucleotides read TGTGCCAGCAGTAAGGGACAGGCCTATGGCTACACCTTC. The rearrangement uses TRBV6-1 and TRBJ1-2; TRBD1 aligns across 8 bases. Germline assignment: CDR1 MNHNS and CDR2 SASEGT. The CDR3 contains 13 residues. The V segment lost 5 bases and the J segment 4 bases; nucleotides outside the gene matches: 3.

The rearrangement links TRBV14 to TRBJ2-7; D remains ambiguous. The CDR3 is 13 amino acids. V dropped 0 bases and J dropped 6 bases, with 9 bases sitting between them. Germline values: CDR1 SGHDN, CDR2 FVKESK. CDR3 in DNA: TGTGCCAGCAGCCAAGATCTAGTGGGCGAGCAGTACTTC. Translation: CASSQDLVGEQYF.

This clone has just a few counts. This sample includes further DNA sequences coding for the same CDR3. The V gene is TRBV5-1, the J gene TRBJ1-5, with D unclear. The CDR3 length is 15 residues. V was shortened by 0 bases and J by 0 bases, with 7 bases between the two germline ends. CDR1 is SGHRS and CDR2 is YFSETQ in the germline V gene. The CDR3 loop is CASSLDSYSNQPQHF. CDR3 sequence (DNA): TGCGCCAGCAGCTTGGACAGCTATAGCAATCAGCCCCAGCATTTT.

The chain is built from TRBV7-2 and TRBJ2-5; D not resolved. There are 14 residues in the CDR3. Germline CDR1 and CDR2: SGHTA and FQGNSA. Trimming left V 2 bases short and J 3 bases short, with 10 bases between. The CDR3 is CASSLRGQKETQYF. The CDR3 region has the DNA TGTGCCAGCAGCTTACGTGGGCAGAAAGAGACCCAGTACTTC.

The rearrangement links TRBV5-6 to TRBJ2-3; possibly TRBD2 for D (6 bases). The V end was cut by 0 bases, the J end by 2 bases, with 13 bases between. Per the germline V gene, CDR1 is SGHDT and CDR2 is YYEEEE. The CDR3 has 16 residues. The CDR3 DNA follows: TGTGCCAGCAGCTTGGGCCCTGGGAGGACCACAGATACGCAGTATTTT. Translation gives CASSLGPGRTTDTQYF. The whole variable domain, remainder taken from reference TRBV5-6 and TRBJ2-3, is DAGVTQSPTHLIKTRGQQVTLRCSPKSGHDTVSWYQQALGQGPQFIFQYYEEEERQRGNFPDRFSGHQFPNYSSELNVNALLLGDSALYLCASSLGPGRTTDTQYFGPGTRLTVL.

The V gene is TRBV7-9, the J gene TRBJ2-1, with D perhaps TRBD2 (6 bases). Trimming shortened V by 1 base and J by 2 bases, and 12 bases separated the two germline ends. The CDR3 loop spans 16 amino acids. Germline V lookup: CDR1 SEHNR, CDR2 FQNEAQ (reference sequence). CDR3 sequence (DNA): TGTGCCAGCAGCTTAGGACTAGATAGGGCCTACAATGAGCAGTTCTTC. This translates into CASSLGLDRAYNEQFF.

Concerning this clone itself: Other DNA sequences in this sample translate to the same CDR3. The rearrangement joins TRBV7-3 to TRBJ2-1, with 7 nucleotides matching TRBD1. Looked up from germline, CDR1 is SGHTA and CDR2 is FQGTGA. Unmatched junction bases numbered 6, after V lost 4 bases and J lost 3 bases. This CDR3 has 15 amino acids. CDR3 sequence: CASSSTRDSYNEQFF. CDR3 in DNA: TGTGCCAGCAGCTCTACCCGGGACAGCTACAATGAGCAGTTCTTC. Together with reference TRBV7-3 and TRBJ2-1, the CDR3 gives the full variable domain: GAGVSQTPSNKVTEKGKYVELRCDPISGHTALYWYRQSLGQGPEFLIYFQGTGAADDSGLPNDRFFAVRPEGSVSTLKIQRTERGDSAVYLCASSSTRDSYNEQFFGPGTRLTVL.

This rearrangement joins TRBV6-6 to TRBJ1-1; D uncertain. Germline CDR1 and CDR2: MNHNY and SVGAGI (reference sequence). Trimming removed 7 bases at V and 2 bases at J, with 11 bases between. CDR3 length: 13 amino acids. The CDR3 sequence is CASIFPYNTEAFF. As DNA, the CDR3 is TGTGCCAGCATTTTCCCTTATAACACTGAAGCTTTCTTT.

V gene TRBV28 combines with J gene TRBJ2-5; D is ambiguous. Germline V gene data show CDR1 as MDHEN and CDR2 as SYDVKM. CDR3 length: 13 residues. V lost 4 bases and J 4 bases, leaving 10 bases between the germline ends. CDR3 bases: TGTGCCAGCAGTTCTCGCCGAGCAGAGACCCAGTACTTC. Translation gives CASSSRRAETQYF. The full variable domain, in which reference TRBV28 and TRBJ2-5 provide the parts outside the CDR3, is DVKVTQSSRYLVKRTGEKVFLECVQDMDHENMFWYRQDPGLGLRLIYFSYDVKMKEKGDIPEGYSVSREKKERFSLILESASTNQTSMYLCASSSRRAETQYFGPGTRLLVL.

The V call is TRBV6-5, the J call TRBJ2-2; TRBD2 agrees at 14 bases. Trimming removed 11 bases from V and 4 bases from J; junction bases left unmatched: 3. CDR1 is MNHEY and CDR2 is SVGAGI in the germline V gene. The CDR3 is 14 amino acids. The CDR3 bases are TGTGCCGGACTAGCGGGAGGCGGCACCGGGGAGCTGTTTTTT. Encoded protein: CAGLAGGGTGELFF.

The CDR3 DNA sequence: TGTGCCAGCAGTTTAGGGGGACAGGCTAATGAAAAACTGTTTTTT. The encoded protein is CASSLGGQANEKLFF. V gene TRBV28 combines with J gene TRBJ1-4, with 8 bases aligning to TRBD1. The CDR3 has 15 residues. Germline values: CDR1 MDHEN, CDR2 SYDVKM. The V segment lost 2 bases and the J segment 3 bases; nucleotides outside the gene matches: 2.